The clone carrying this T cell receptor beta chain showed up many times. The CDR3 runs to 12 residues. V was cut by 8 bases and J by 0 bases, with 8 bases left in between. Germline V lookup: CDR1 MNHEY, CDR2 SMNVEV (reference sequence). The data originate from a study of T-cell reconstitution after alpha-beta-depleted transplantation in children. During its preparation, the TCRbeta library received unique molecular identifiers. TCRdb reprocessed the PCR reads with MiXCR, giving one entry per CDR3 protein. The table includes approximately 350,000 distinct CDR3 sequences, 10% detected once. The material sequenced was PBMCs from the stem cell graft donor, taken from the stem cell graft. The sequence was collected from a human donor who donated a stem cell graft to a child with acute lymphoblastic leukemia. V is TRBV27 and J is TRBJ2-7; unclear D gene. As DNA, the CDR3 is TGTGCCAGCGGAGACCTCTCCTACGAGCAGTACTTC. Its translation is CASGDLSYEQYF.